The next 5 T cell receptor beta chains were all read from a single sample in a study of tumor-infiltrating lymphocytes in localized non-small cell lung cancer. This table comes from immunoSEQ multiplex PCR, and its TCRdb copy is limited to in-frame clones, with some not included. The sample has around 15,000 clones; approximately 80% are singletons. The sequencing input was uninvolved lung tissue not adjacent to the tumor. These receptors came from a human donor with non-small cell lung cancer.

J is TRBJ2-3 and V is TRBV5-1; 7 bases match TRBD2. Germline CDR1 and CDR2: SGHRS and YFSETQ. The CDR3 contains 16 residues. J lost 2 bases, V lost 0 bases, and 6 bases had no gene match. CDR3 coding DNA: TGCGCCAGCAGCTTGGGGCCGGGACTACCCACAGATACGCAGTATTTT. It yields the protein CASSLGPGLPTDTQYF. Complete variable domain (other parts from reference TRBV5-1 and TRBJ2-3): KAGVTQTPRYLIKTRGQQVTLSCSPISGHRSVSWYQQTPGQGLQFLFEYFSETQRNKGNFPGRFSGRQFSNSRSEMNVSTLELGDSALYLCASSLGPGLPTDTQYFGPGTRLTVL.

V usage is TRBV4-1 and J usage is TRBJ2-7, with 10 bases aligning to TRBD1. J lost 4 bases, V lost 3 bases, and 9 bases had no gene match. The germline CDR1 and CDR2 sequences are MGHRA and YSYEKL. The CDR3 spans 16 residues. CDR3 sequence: CASSQGPGQGYYEQYF. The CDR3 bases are TGCGCCAGCAGCCAGGGCCCGGGACAGGGGTATTACGAGCAGTACTTC.

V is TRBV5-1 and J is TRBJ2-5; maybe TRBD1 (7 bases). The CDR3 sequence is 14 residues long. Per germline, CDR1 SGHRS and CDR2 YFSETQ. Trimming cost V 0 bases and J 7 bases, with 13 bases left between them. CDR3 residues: CASSLDQGGRTQYF. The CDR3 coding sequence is TGCGCCAGCAGCTTGGACCAGGGGGGTCGGACCCAGTACTTC.

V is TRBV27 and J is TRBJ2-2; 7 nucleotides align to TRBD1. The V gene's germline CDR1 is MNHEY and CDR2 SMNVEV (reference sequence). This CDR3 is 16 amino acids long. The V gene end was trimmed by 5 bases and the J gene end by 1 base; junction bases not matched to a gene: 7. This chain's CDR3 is CASSKGGAGNTGELFF. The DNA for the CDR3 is TGTGCCAGCAGTAAAGGGGGCGCCGGGAACACCGGGGAGCTGTTTTTT.

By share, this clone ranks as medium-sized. CDR3 sequence: CASSLRTSEYNEQFF. CDR3 bases: TGCGCCAGCAGCTTGAGGACTAGCGAGTACAATGAGCAGTTCTTC. V is TRBV5-1 and J is TRBJ2-1; 9 bases agree with TRBD2. Germline V gene sequence: CDR1 SGHRS, CDR2 YFSETQ. J gave up 4 bases and V 1 base, and 3 bases lay outside the gene matches. CDR3 length equals 15 residues.